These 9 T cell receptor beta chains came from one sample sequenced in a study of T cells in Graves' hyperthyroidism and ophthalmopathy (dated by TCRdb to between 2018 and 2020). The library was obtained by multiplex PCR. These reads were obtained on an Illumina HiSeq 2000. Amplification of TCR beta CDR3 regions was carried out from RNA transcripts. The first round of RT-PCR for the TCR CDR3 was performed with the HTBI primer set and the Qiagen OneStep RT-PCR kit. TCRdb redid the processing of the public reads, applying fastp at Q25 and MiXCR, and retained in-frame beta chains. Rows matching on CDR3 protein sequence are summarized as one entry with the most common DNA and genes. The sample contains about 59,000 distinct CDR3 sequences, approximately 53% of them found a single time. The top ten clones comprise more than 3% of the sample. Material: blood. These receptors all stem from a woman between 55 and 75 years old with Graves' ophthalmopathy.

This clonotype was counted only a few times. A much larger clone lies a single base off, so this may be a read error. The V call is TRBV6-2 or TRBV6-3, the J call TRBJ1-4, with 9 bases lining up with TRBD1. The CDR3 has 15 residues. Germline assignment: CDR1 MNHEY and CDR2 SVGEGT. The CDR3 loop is CASSPRTGVFEELFF. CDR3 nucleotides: TGTGCCAGCAGTCCCCGGACAGGGGTATTTGAAGAACTGTTTTTT.

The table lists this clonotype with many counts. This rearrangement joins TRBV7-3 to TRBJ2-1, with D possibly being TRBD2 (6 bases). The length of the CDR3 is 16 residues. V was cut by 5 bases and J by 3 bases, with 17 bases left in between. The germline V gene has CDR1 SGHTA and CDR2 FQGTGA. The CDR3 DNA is TGTGCCAGCAGCCCCCTCTTGACTAGTAACTACAATGAGCAGTTCTTC. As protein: CASSPLLTSNYNEQFF.

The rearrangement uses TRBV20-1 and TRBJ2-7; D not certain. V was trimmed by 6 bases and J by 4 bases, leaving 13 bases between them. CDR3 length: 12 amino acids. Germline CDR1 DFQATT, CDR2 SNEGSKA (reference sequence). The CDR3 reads CSAPLGSYEQYF. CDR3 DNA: TGCAGTGCGCCTTTGGGCAGTTACGAGCAGTACTTC.

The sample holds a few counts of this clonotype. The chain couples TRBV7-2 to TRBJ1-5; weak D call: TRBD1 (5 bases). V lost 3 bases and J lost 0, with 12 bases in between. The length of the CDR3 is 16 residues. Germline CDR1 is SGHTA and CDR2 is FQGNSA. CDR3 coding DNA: TGTGCCAGCAGCTTGGTGGGGCCCTATAGCAATCAGCCCCAGCATTTT. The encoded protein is CASSLVGPYSNQPQHF.

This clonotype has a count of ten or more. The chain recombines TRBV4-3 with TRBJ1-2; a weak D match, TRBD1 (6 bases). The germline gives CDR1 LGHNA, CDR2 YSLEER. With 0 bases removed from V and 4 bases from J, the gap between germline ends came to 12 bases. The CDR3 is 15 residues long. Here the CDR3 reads CASSQDPQGVYGYTF. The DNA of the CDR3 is TGCGCCAGCAGCCAAGACCCACAGGGAGTCTATGGCTACACCTTC.

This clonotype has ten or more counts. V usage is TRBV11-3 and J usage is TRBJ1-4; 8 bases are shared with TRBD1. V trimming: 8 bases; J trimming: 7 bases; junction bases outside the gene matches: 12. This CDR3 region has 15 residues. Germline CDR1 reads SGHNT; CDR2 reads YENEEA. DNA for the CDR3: TGTGCCAGCTTCAGGGGGCGGGGCGGTCTTGAAAAACTGTTTTTT. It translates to CASFRGRGGLEKLFF. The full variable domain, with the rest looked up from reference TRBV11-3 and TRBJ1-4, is EAGVVQSPRYKIIEKKQPVAFWCNPISGHNTLYWYLQNLGQGPELLIRYENEEAVDDSQLPKDRFSAERLKGVDSTLKIQPAELGDSAVYLCASFRGRGGLEKLFFGSGTQLSVL.

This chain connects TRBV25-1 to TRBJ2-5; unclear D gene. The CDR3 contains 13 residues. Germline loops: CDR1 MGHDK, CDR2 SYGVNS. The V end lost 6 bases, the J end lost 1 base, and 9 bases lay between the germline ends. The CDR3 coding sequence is TGTGCCAGCAGCTTAACAGTCCAAGAGACCCAGTACTTC. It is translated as CASSLTVQETQYF.

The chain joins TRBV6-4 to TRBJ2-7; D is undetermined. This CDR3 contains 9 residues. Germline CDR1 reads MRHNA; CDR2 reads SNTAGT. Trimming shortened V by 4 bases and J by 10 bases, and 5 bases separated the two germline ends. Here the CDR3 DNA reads TGTGCCAGCAGTGTAGAACAGTACTTC. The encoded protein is CASSVEQYF.

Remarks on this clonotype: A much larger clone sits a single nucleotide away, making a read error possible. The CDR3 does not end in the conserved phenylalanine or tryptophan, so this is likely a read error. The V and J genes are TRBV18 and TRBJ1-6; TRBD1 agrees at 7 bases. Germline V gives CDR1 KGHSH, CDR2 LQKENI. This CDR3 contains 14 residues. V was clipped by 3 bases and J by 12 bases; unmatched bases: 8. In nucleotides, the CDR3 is TGTGCCAGCTCACCCGGACAGGAATTGGGACCCCTCCACTTG. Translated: CASSPGQELGPLHL.